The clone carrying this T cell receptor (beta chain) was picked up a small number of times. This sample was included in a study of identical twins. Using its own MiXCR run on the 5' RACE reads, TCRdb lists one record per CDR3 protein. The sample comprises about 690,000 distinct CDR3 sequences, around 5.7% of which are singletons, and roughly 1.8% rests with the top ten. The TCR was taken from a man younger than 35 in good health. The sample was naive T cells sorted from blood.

DNA for the CDR3: TGCAGTGCTAGGCCCCCCGGGACACGACACTCTGGGGCCAACGTCCTGACTTTC. Amino acids: CSARPPGTRHSGANVLTF. The chain couples TRBV20-1 to TRBJ2-6, with D possibly being TRBD1 (6 bases). The germline V gene has CDR1 DFQATT and CDR2 SNEGSKA (reference sequence). The germline V and J ends were trimmed by 3 bases and 0 bases, with 18 bases remaining between them. This CDR3 has 18 amino acids.